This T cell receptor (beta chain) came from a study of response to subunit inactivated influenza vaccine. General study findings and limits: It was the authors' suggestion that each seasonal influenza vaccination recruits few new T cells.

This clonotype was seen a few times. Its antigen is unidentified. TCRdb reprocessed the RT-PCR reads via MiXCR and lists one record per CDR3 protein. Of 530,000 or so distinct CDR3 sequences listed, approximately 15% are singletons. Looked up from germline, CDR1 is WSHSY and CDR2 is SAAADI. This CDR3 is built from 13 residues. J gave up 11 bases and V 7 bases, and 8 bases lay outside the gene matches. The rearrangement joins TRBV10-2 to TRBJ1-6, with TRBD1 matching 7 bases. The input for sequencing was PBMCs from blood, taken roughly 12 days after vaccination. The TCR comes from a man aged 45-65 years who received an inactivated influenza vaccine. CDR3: CASMKGARTPLHF. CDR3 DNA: TGCGCCAGCATGAAGGGGGCAAGGACACCCCTCCACTTT.